The entry that follows covers one T cell receptor beta chain sequence. The sample is drawn from a study of blood T cell repertoires in COVID-19. Enrolled through a virtual design, the participants were between 18 and 89 years of age and came from about two dozen US areas. Participants were placed into cohorts based on the clinical history they reported. Recovered participants had two consecutive negative NP/OP PCR tests, healthcare professional clearance, or symptom resolution. How the authors handled the data: Reference gene primer amplification yielded estimated nucleated cell counts. Produced via immunoSEQ multiplex PCR; TCRdb's table is partial and in-frame only. V and J calls plus clone size are reproduced from that table; the DNA served to infer D and trimming. The table includes about 210,000 clones, over 75% detected once. V lost 4 bases and J 0 bases, leaving 14 bases between the germline ends. The CDR3 loop spans 16 amino acids. The germline gives CDR1 LNHNV, CDR2 YYDKDF (reference sequence).

The sample comprised PBMCs or T cells enriched from blood (not recorded which). The sequence was obtained from a man aged 35-49 years who had recovered from COVID-19. V and J are TRBV15 and TRBJ2-3, with D maybe TRBD2 (5 bases). CDR3 amino acids: CATSTSPSLSTDTQYF. DNA for the CDR3: TGTGCCACCAGCACCTCGCCTAGCTTAAGCACAGATACGCAGTATTTT.